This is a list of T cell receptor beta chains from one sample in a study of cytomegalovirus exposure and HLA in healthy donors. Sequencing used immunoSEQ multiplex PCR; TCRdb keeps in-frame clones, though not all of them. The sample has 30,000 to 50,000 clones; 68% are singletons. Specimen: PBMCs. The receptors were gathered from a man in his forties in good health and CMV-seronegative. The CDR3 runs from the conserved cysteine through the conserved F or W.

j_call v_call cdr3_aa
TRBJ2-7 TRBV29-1 CSVVTGESYEQYF
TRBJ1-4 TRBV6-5 CASSQDSSNEKLFF
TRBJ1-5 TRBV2 CASSGQGLVNQPQHF
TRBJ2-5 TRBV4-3 CASSQDVSSGGETQYF
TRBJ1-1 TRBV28 CASGTGAETEAFF
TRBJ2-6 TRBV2 CASSGQRSSGANVLTF
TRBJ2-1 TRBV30 CAWRPFSGGTYNEQFF
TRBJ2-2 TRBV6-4 CASGDRDTGELFF
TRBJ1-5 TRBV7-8 CASSSGDRSNQPQHF
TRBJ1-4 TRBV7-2 CASSQTGGFEKLFF
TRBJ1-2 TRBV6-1 CASSEIWGQGFYGYTF
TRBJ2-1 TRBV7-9 CASSLYRGNEQFF
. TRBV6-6 CASSFSPYEQYF
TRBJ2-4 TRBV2 CASSNTNLAKNIQYF
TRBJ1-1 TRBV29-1 CSVDKGQGTEAFF
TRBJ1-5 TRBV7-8 CASSAGQISNQPQHF
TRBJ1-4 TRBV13 CASSSRDRVANEKLFF
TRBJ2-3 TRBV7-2 CASSLRSGAVTDTQYF
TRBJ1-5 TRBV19 CASSPAGQPQHF
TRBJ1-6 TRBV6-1 CASTLGMTGNSPLHF
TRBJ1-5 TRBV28 CASRDTQGNNQPQHF
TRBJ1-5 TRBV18 CASSPTGDNQPQHF
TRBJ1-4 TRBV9 CASSLGLPGRGKLFF
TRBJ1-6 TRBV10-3 CAISESLGSLSPLHF
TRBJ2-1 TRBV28 CASSLLNGYNEQFF
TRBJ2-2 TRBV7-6 CASSPRVAGELFF
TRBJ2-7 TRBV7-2 CASSLANRYEQYF
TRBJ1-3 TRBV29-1 CSVEILEVAGSGNTIYF
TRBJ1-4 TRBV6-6 CASRQTGGDEKLFF
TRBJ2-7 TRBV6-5 CASSETGQSTKQYF
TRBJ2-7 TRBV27 CASSLRPSADEQYF
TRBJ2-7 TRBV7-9 CASSFGGINEQYF
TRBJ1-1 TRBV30 CAWTGIFGTEAFF
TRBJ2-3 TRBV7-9 CASSPRGPDTQYF
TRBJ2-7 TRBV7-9 CASSLVAEQYF
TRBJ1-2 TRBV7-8 CASSLGQNYGYTF
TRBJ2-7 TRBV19 CASSKGPGYEQYF
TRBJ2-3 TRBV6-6 CASSYYGTSTDTQYF
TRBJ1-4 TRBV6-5 CAVGTDRTTNEKLFF
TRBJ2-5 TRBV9 CASSRDRGLQETQYF
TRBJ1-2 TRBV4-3 CASSQDGGTNYGYTF
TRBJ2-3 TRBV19 CASSSSRYTQYF
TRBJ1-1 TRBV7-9 CASSLSDRVEAFF
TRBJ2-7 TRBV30 CAWNRDSYEQYF
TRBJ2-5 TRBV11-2 CASSLQGLETQYF
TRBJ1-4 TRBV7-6 CASSLGGVGEKLFF
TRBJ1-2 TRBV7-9 CASSSGTDYNYGYTF
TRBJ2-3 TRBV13 CASSDSGTDTQYF
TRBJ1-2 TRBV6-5 CASSSNTGYGYTF
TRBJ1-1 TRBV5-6 CASSLGRAGTEAFF
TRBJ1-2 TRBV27 CASSLGTGGDGYTF
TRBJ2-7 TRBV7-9 CASSLAGGYEQYF
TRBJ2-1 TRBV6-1 CASSPQGASYNEQFF